These 15 T cell receptor beta chains originate from one sample sequenced in a study of shared clonotypes between healthy human individuals. Data came from immunoSEQ multiplex PCR; TCRdb stores just in-frame clones and leaves some out. The sample has some 2.3 million clones, 80% to 95% seen once. Sequencing used naive CD4+ T cells from PBMCs. Subset here: CD45RA+ positively selected. These receptors were taken from a man between 18 and 29 years old in good health. Some clones in this sample may be carry-over from other donors' samples.

Only one count was recorded for this clone. J is TRBJ2-5 and V is TRBV5-4; a possible D gene is TRBD2 (5 bases). Germline V gene lookup returns CDR1 SGHNT and CDR2 YYREEE (reference sequence). Trimming cost V 7 bases and J 1 base, with 14 bases left between them. CDR3 length equals 14 residues. The CDR3 region is CASWEQAIQETQYF. Here the CDR3 DNA reads TGTGCCAGCTGGGAGCAGGCGATCCAAGAGACCCAGTACTTC.

This clone occurred a few times. This CDR3 reads CASRDPWSIQYF. The CDR3 coding sequence is TGTGCCAGCCGGGACCCCTGGAGCATTCAGTACTTC. The chain recombines TRBV6-5 with TRBJ2-4, with D perhaps TRBD1 or TRBD2 (5 bases each). The germline V gene encodes CDR1 MNHEY and CDR2 SVGAGI. The V end was cut by 8 bases, the J end by 9 bases, with 14 bases between. The CDR3 extends over 12 amino acids.

The V and J genes are TRBV5-1 and TRBJ2-6; D is uncertain. Germline assignment: CDR1 SGHRS and CDR2 YFSETQ. The CDR3 has 14 residues. Trimming shortened V by 5 bases and J by 1 base, and 7 bases separated the two germline ends. This CDR3 reads CASRSGSGANVLTF. As DNA, the CDR3 is TGCGCCAGCAGGTCCGGGTCTGGGGCCAACGTCCTGACTTTC.

This clone was recorded only once. The rearrangement joins TRBV6-5 to TRBJ2-7; D is ambiguous. CDR3 length equals 13 residues. The V end was cut by 5 bases, the J end by 3 bases, with 11 bases between. In germline, CDR1 is MNHEY, CDR2 SVGAGI. Here the CDR3 reads CASSRPPRYEQYF. DNA for the CDR3: TGTGCCAGCAGTCGGCCCCCGCGCTACGAGCAGTACTTC.

The chain couples TRBV18 to TRBJ2-2, with D perhaps TRBD2 (5 bases). There are 16 residues in the CDR3. V was clipped by 4 bases and J by 0 bases, with 12 bases between them. The germline CDR1 and CDR2 sequences are KGHSH and LQKENI. The CDR3 reads CASSQEARSNTGELFF. Here the CDR3 DNA reads TGTGCCAGCTCACAGGAGGCACGATCGAACACCGGGGAGCTGTTTTTT.

The rearrangement links TRBV6-5 to TRBJ2-7; 7 bases agree with TRBD1. The CDR3 has 14 amino acids. Trimming took 3 bases from V and 4 from J; bases not matched to a gene: 6. CDR1 MNHEY and CDR2 SVGAGI come from the germline V gene. The CDR3 reads CASSYWQGEYEQYF. Here the CDR3 DNA reads TGTGCCAGCAGTTATTGGCAGGGGGAATACGAGCAGTACTTC.

The rearrangement joins TRBV29-1 to TRBJ2-1; TRBD1 matches at 9 bases. CDR1 SQVTM and CDR2 ANQGSEA come from the germline V gene. J was trimmed by 5 bases and V by 6 bases; bases with no gene match: 11. The CDR3 runs to 15 residues. The DNA for the CDR3 is TGCAGCGTCCCCGGGACAGGGTCCCTAAACAATGAGCAGTTCTTC. This sequence encodes CSVPGTGSLNNEQFF.

The chain employs TRBV10-3 and TRBJ2-3; the match to TRBD1 covers 7 bases. Germline CDR1 ENHRY, CDR2 SYGVKD. Unmatched junction bases numbered 9, after V lost 10 bases and J lost 2 bases. The CDR3 is 14 residues long. CDR3 sequence: CATAGTAITDTQYF. The CDR3 coding sequence is TGTGCCACCGCCGGGACAGCGATCACAGATACGCAGTATTTT.

Points on this clone: The sample has other DNA sequences that encode this CDR3 too. This chain joins TRBV11-2 and TRBJ2-7; 7 nucleotides align to TRBD1. The germline gives CDR1 SGHAT, CDR2 FQNNGV. The trim removed 1 base at V and 0 bases at J, leaving 3 bases unmatched. The CDR3 loop spans 15 amino acids. The CDR3 sequence is CASSLVAGGSYEQYF. The CDR3 DNA follows: TGTGCCAGCAGCTTAGTTGCAGGGGGCTCCTACGAGCAGTACTTC.

The rearrangement uses TRBV5-6 and TRBJ2-2, with D perhaps matching TRBD2 (6 bases). V was shortened by 4 bases and J by 3 bases, with 13 bases between the two germline ends. CDR1 is SGHDT, CDR2 YYEEEE, per germline. The CDR3 has 15 residues. The DNA for the CDR3 is TGTGCCAGCAGCACGAAGACTAGTTACACCGGGGAGCTGTTTTTT. Its protein is CASSTKTSYTGELFF.

The chain links TRBV7-2 to TRBJ1-3; D not certain. CDR1 is SGHTA, CDR2 FQGNSA, per germline. The CDR3 is made up of 16 amino acids. The V end was cut by 2 bases, the J end by 0 bases, with 11 bases between. The CDR3 sequence: CASSLSISLSGNTIYF. DNA for the CDR3: TGTGCCAGCAGCTTAAGCATCAGTCTCTCTGGAAACACCATATATTTT.

Points on this clone: This sample also contains other DNA sequences that code for the same CDR3. The chain recombines TRBV14 with TRBJ1-2; D is possibly TRBD1 (5 bases). This CDR3 is built from 13 residues. CDR1 and CDR2 from the germline V gene are SGHDN and FVKESK. Deletions cut 1 base from V and 5 bases from J, with 8 bases between. For the CDR3, the DNA is TGTGCCAGCAGCCAAGGTGCAGGGTATGGCTACACCTTC. Protein sequence: CASSQGAGYGYTF.

This clone appeared a few times. This sample also contains other DNA sequences that code for the same CDR3. This chain joins TRBV9 and TRBJ1-3; tentative D call: TRBD1 (5 bases). Trimming left V 4 bases short and J 0 bases short, with 11 bases between. CDR1 and CDR2 (germline): SGDLS, YYNGEE. The CDR3 is 15 residues long. The CDR3 bases are TGTGCCAGCAGCCGGGGGGATTCCTCTGGAAACACCATATATTTT. Its translation: CASSRGDSSGNTIYF.

The chain is built from TRBV2 and TRBJ2-3, with 8 bases matching TRBD1. There are 15 residues in the CDR3. Germline-derived CDR1 and CDR2 are SNHLY and FYNNEI. The ends lost 5 bases at V and 5 bases at J; junction bases unmatched: 9. CDR3 sequence reads: CASSPRTGIGDTQYF. CDR3 coding DNA: TGTGCCAGCAGTCCACGGACAGGGATAGGAGATACGCAGTATTTT.

V is TRBV5-4 and J is TRBJ2-1; D remains ambiguous. Looked up from germline, CDR1 is SGHNT and CDR2 is YYREEE (reference sequence). The CDR3 runs 15 residues. The ends were cut back, 0 bases at V and 1 base at J, with 8 bases in the middle. CDR3 nucleotide sequence: TGTGCCAGCAGCTTGGGTCAGGATTCCTACAATGAGCAGTTCTTC. The encoded protein is CASSLGQDSYNEQFF.